The clone carrying this T cell receptor beta chain was observed a few times. V was clipped by 0 bases and J by 2 bases; unmatched bases: 3. Germline CDR1 and CDR2: DFQATT and SNEGSKA (reference sequence). This CDR3 has 15 residues. RNA transcripts served as the template for amplifying TCR beta CDR3 regions. The HTBI primer set drove a first-round RT-PCR of the TCR CDR3. MiXCR, run by TCRdb on the multiplex PCR reads, gives a single entry per CDR3 protein. The top ten hold over 12% of the sample, which has roughly 420,000 distinct CDR3 sequences, roughly 14% seen once. This entry comes from a study of T cells in Graves' hyperthyroidism and ophthalmopathy. Whole-study context: At the time of initial diagnosis and before any treatment, peripheral blood was collected.

Lactation, pregnancy, other autoimmune disease or uncontrolled infection excluded patients. This TCR was recovered from a woman younger than 35 with Graves' hyperthyroidism. Specimen: blood. J is TRBJ2-7 and V is TRBV20-1; 11 nucleotides align to TRBD1. The DNA for the CDR3 is TGCAGTGCTAGAGACCGGACAGGGGGCCCCTACGAGCAGTACTTC. Translating it yields CSARDRTGGPYEQYF.